This passage covers 25 T cell receptor beta chains from one sample sequenced in a study of CD8+ T cells in alopecia areata. As the sequencing template, cDNA was produced by extracting RNA and reverse transcribing it. Clones were read by immunoSEQ multiplex PCR, and TCRdb kept only the in-frame ones, dropping some. The repertoire holds around 250,000 clones, with roughly two thirds as singletons. The sequencing used CD4+ T cells sorted from blood, collected at week 0. The receptors stem from a human donor with alopecia areata.

This chain uses TRBV18 with TRBJ1-6; D is ambiguous. CDR3 length: 16 residues. Germline CDR1 reads KGHSH; CDR2 reads LQKENI. V was trimmed by 2 bases and J by 9 bases, leaving 17 bases between them. The CDR3 DNA reads as TGTGCCAGCTCACCATTATCAAGGGAATCCGGTTCACCCCTCCACTTT. Residues: CASSPLSRESGSPLHF.

The chain couples TRBV5-1 to TRBJ2-7; D gene ambiguous. The CDR3 spans 15 residues. V gave up 0 bases and J gave up 0 bases, with 10 bases separating them. Germline CDR1 is SGHRS and CDR2 is YFSETQ. This CDR3 reads CASSLDAEASYEQYF. DNA for the CDR3: TGCGCCAGCAGCTTGGATGCCGAGGCCTCCTACGAGCAGTACTTC.

The V call is TRBV6-1, the J call TRBJ1-6, with D possibly matching TRBD1 (6 bases). The CDR3 runs 14 residues. Trimming pared 6 bases from V and 11 bases from J, leaving 17 bases between. Per germline, CDR1 MNHNS and CDR2 SASEGT. The CDR3 DNA sequence: TGTGCCAGCAGGAACAGGGTGGACTGGACACCCCTCCACTTT. It yields the protein CASRNRVDWTPLHF.

V is TRBV27 and J is TRBJ2-7; possible D gene TRBD1, 7 bases. The CDR3 is 17 amino acids. Germline V gene lookup returns CDR1 MNHEY and CDR2 SMNVEV (reference sequence). Trimming took 2 bases from V and 3 from J, leaving 20 bases between them. CDR3 coding DNA: TGTGCCAGCAGTTTAAGGTTCTCAGGGGGAGGCTTCTACGAGCAGTACTTC. Amino acids: CASSLRFSGGGFYEQYF.

The rearrangement uses TRBV2 and TRBJ1-4; D is perhaps TRBD1 (5 bases). Germline CDR1 SNHLY, CDR2 FYNNEI. CDR3 length equals 14 residues. Trimming took 7 bases from V and 7 from J, leaving 16 bases between them. CDR3 sequence: CASTSGGSIEKLFF. The DNA of the CDR3 is TGTGCCAGCACATCGGGGGGGAGTATTGAAAAACTGTTTTTT.

The rearrangement uses TRBV2 and TRBJ1-5; no reliable D call. The CDR3 loop spans 16 amino acids. The germline gives CDR1 SNHLY, CDR2 FYNNEI. V was pared by 5 bases and J by 0 bases, with 14 bases between. The CDR3 is CASSYGISNSNQPQHF. In DNA, the CDR3 is TGTGCCAGCAGTTACGGGATTTCCAATAGCAATCAGCCCCAGCATTTT. The variable domain in full, completed from reference TRBV2 and TRBJ1-5, reads EPEVTQTPSHQVTQMGQEVILRCVPISNHLYFYWYRQILGQKVEFLVSFYNNEISEKSEIFDDQFSVERPDGSNFTLKIRSTKLEDSAMYFCASSYGISNSNQPQHFGDGTRLSIL.

V gene TRBV2 combines with J gene TRBJ2-7; 8 bases are a match to TRBD1. Germline lookup yields CDR1 SNHLY and CDR2 FYNNEI. V trimming: 4 bases; J trimming: 2 bases; junction bases outside the gene matches: 4. The CDR3 length is 14 residues. The DNA for the CDR3 is TGTGCCAGCAGTGGGACAGGGCGCCCCTACGAGCAGTACTTC. This sequence encodes CASSGTGRPYEQYF.

V and J are TRBV19 and TRBJ2-1; 7 bases map to TRBD2. The CDR3 totals 15 residues. V lost 4 bases and J lost 2; bases outside the gene matches: 5. CDR1 and CDR2 (germline): LNHDA, SQIVND (reference sequence). The CDR3 DNA reads as TGTGCCAGTAGTACCGGGACTACCGCCTACAATGAGCAGTTCTTC. This codes for CASSTGTTAYNEQFF.

The genes are TRBV18 and TRBJ2-5; TRBD1 aligns across 9 bases. From germline, CDR1 is KGHSH and CDR2 LQKENI. The trim removed 5 bases at V and 2 bases at J, leaving 3 bases unmatched. CDR3 size: 14 residues. CDR3 DNA sequence: TGTGCCAGCTCATCGGACAGGGGACAAGAGACCCAGTACTTC. Its protein product is CASSSDRGQETQYF.

The chain has TRBV15 and TRBJ1-1, with unresolved D. The CDR3 totals 13 residues. The V end lost 0 bases, the J end lost 11 bases, and 13 bases lay between the germline ends. Germline V CDR1 and CDR2: LNHNV, YYDKDF (reference sequence). CDR3 loop: CATSRDGGLQAFF. The CDR3 bases are TGTGCCACCAGCAGAGATGGAGGACTCCAGGCTTTCTTT.

This clone was recorded only once. V and J are TRBV4-1 and TRBJ1-2; TRBD1 aligns across 10 bases. V trimming: 7 bases; J trimming: 7 bases; junction bases outside the gene matches: 6. Germline assignment: CDR1 MGHRA and CDR2 YSYEKL. The length of the CDR3 is 13 residues. CDR3 nucleotide sequence: TGCGCCAGCAAGAGGACAGGGGGTTTTGGCTACACCTTC. It encodes CASKRTGGFGYTF.

This clone has more than one count but fewer than ten. This chain uses TRBV27 with TRBJ2-7, with D perhaps TRBD1 (6 bases). This CDR3 is 14 amino acids long. CDR1 and CDR2 (germline): MNHEY, SMNVEV (reference sequence). Trimming removed 4 bases at V and 2 bases at J, with 12 bases between. Here the CDR3 reads CASSSQGPAYEQYF. The CDR3 bases are TGTGCCAGCAGTTCACAGGGACCCGCCTACGAGCAGTACTTC.

This clone has a handful of counts. The CDR3 sequence is CSVGDRGNPVQYF. The CDR3 nucleotides are TGCAGCGTTGGGGACAGGGGGAATCCTGTTCAGTACTTC. J is TRBJ2-4 and V is TRBV29-1, with 11 nucleotides matching TRBD1. The V gene end was trimmed by 4 bases and the J gene end by 11 bases; junction bases not matched to a gene: 7. Germline V CDR1 and CDR2: SQVTM, ANQGSEA. This CDR3 comprises 13 residues.

The chain uses TRBV11-2 and TRBJ2-6; 8 nucleotides align to TRBD1. The germline CDR1 and CDR2 sequences are SGHAT and FQNNGV. The V gene end was trimmed by 1 base and the J gene end by 4 bases; junction bases not matched to a gene: 6. The CDR3 is made up of 17 amino acids. CDR3 sequence: CASSLATGAQGANVLTF. As DNA, the CDR3 is TGTGCCAGCAGCTTAGCGACAGGGGCGCAGGGGGCCAACGTCCTGACTTTC.

This clone came up many times. This chain links TRBV5-1 with TRBJ2-7; the match to TRBD2 covers 7 bases. V shed 4 bases, J shed 5 bases, and the junction held 9 bases outside the gene matches. In germline, CDR1 is SGHRS, CDR2 YFSETQ. The CDR3 extends over 14 amino acids. The DNA for the CDR3 is TGCGCCAGCAGCGGGACTACAAATTTAAACGAGCAGTACTTC. The encoded protein is CASSGTTNLNEQYF.

V and J are TRBV23-1 and TRBJ2-7, with TRBD1 matching 7 bases. TRBV23-1 is known as an ORF, though its function is uncertain. The length of the CDR3 is 16 residues. J was trimmed by 1 base and V by 3 bases; bases with no gene match: 9. In DNA, the CDR3 is TGCGCCAGCAGTCAGTCGACAGGGACGATATCCTACGAGCAGTACTTC. Amino acid sequence: CASSQSTGTISYEQYF.

This sequence joins TRBV7-8 and TRBJ2-3; 10 bases are shared with TRBD2. The CDR3 runs to 15 residues. The J segment lost 5 bases and the V segment lost 3 bases, leaving 5 bases of the junction unmatched. Germline CDR1 is SGHVS and CDR2 is FQNEAQ. CDR3 amino acids: CASSFGSGGRDTQYF. CDR3 DNA: TGTGCCAGCAGCTTCGGTAGCGGGGGGCGAGATACGCAGTATTTT. Together with reference TRBV7-8 and TRBJ2-3, the CDR3 gives the full variable domain: GAGVSQSPRYKVAKRGQDVALRCDPISGHVSLFWYQQALGQGPEFLTYFQNEAQLDKSGLPSDRFFAERPEGSVSTLKIQRTQQEDSAVYLCASSFGSGGRDTQYFGPGTRLTVL.

The chain carries TRBV6-6 and TRBJ2-2; D is possibly TRBD2 (7 bases). V dropped 3 bases and J dropped 13 bases, with 12 bases sitting between them. CDR3 length equals 12 residues. CDR1 and CDR2 from the germline V gene are MNHNY and SVGAGI (reference sequence). CDR3 amino acids: CASSYGGAGLFF. In DNA form, the CDR3 reads TGTGCCAGCAGTTATGGGGGGGCCGGGCTGTTTTTT.

This chain links TRBV5-6 with TRBJ2-6; D may be TRBD1 (6 bases). The ends were cut back, 5 bases at V and 0 bases at J, with 21 bases in the middle. CDR1 and CDR2 from the germline V gene are SGHDT and YYEEEE. This CDR3 is 19 amino acids long. The CDR3 here is CASSHRDGIFFSGANVLTF. Here the CDR3 DNA reads TGTGCCAGCAGTCACAGGGATGGTATTTTCTTCTCTGGGGCCAACGTCCTGACTTTC.

The J gene is TRBJ1-2, the V gene TRBV29-1; tentatively, D is TRBD1 (5 bases). This CDR3 is built from 10 residues. The V and J ends lost 7 bases and 8 bases respectively, with 11 bases between them. Germline V CDR1 and CDR2: SQVTM, ANQGSEA. CDR3 protein: CSALQEGYTF. The CDR3 bases are TGCAGCGCCTTACAGGAGGGCTACACCTTC. Combining the CDR3 with reference TRBV29-1 and TRBJ1-2 gives the whole variable domain SAVISQKPSRDICQRGTSLTIQCQVDSQVTMMFWYRQQPGQSLTLIATANQGSEATYESGFVIDKFPISRPNLTFSTLTVSNMSPEDSSIYLCSALQEGYTFGSGTRLTVV.

The J gene is TRBJ2-5, the V gene TRBV29-1; 8 bases align to TRBD1. The CDR3 runs to 13 residues. Germline-derived CDR1 and CDR2 are SQVTM and ANQGSEA. J was trimmed by 4 bases and V by 8 bases; bases with no gene match: 9. The CDR3 DNA follows: TGCAGCACCGGAATCGACAGGGGAGAGACCCAGTACTTC. Protein: CSTGIDRGETQYF.

In its sample, this clone ranks as medium-sized (0.01 to 0.1%). The chain recombines TRBV7-9 with TRBJ2-6; unclear D gene. This CDR3 has 14 residues. Germline CDR1 SEHNR, CDR2 FQNEAQ (reference sequence). V was trimmed by 7 bases and J by 0 bases, leaving 7 bases between them. The chain's CDR3 is CASTPASGANVLTF. In DNA form, the CDR3 reads TGTGCCAGCACTCCGGCCTCTGGGGCCAACGTCCTGACTTTC. Based on the CDR3 plus reference TRBV7-9 and TRBJ2-6, the full variable domain is DTGVSQNPRHKITKRGQNVTFRCDPISEHNRLYWYRQTLGQGPEFLTYFQNEAQLEKSRLLSDRFSAERPKGSFSTLEIQRTEQGDSAMYLCASTPASGANVLTFGAGSRLTVL.

Of note for this clone: At the DNA level, this CDR3 is encoded by other sequences in the same sample as well. V gene TRBV7-9 combines with J gene TRBJ1-2, with D tentatively TRBD1 (5 bases). V gave up 1 base and J gave up 6 bases, with 6 bases separating them. Germline values: CDR1 SEHNR, CDR2 FQNEAQ (reference sequence). The CDR3 has 12 residues. The CDR3 nucleotides are TGTGCCAGCAGCTTAGGAGGGGATGGCTACACCTTC. It codes for CASSLGGDGYTF.

The chain has TRBV5-1 and TRBJ2-3, with TRBD1 matching over 9 bases. CDR3 length: 18 amino acids. V lost 0 bases and J lost 2; bases outside the gene matches: 10. CDR1 and CDR2 from the germline V gene are SGHRS and YFSETQ. The CDR3 DNA reads as TGCGCCAGCAGCTTGGCCCGGGGACAGGGTGCTTCCACAGATACGCAGTATTTT. This encodes CASSLARGQGASTDTQYF.

J is TRBJ1-4 and V is TRBV25-1; weak D call: TRBD1 (6 bases). The CDR3 contains 17 residues. The V gene lost 2 bases and the J gene lost 0 bases, with 13 bases spanning the gap. In germline, CDR1 is MGHDK, CDR2 SYGVNS. CDR3 bases: TGTGCCAGCAGTGAAGGACAGCTGAAAGCAACTAATGAAAAACTGTTTTTT. The encoded protein is CASSEGQLKATNEKLFF.